Listed below are T cell receptor beta chains from one sample, sequenced in a study of OX40 agonist ivuxolimab in advanced cancers. The table came from immunoSEQ multiplex PCR; TCRdb's copy has only in-frame clones and leaves some out. The sample consists of 50,000 or so clones, about 81% of them appearing once. This specimen was CD4+ or CD8+ T cells sorted from blood, taken in a trial of the OX40 agonist ivuxolimab. These receptors were taken from an adult with an advanced solid tumor such as melanoma, head and neck, liver or kidney cancer. The CDR3 runs from the conserved cysteine through the conserved F or W. D genes are given only for firm matches. Size values are once, few and many counts, or a class for expanded clones, and some rows have none.

J,D,V,size,DNA,CDR3
TRBJ1-6,TRBD1,TRBV18,.,TGTGCCAGCTCACCACGACAGGGTGGAGGTTCACCCCTCCACTTT,CASSPRQGGGSPLHF
TRBJ1-1,.,TRBV2,.,TGTGCCAGCAGTCACCTTCGAGACCCAAAAGCTTTCTTT,CASSHLRDPKAFF
TRBJ1-4,TRBD1,TRBV11-3,.,TGTGCCAGCAGCTCAATGTGGGGACAGAATGAAAAACTGTTTTTT,CASSSMWGQNEKLFF
TRBJ2-5,TRBD2,TRBV5-1,.,TGCGCCAGCACTGTAGCGGGGGGACAAGAGACCCAGTACTTC,CASTVAGGQETQYF
TRBJ2-2,.,TRBV6-6,.,TGTGCCAGCAGGAGACTCCAGGGGAACACCGGGGAGCTGTTTTTT,CASRRLQGNTGELFF
TRBJ2-5,.,TRBV20-1,.,TGCAGCGCCAAGGGCCGAGAGACCCAGTACTTC,CSAKGRETQYF
TRBJ1-4,.,TRBV28,few,TGTGCCAGCAGAGCGTGGGGGCGGACTAATGAAAAACTGTTTTTT,CASRAWGRTNEKLFF
TRBJ2-5,.,TRBV6-5,few,TGTGCCCGACAGATCGACCAAGAGACCCAGTACTTC,CARQIDQETQYF
TRBJ2-1,.,TRBV5-6,.,TGTGCCAGCAGCTTGGGTGGTGGGGGGGCCACCTACAATGAGCAGTTCTTC,CASSLGGGGATYNEQFF
TRBJ1-1,TRBD1,TRBV5-6,.,TGTGCCAGCAGCAAAACAGGGGTCATTGAAGCTTTCTTT,CASSKTGVIEAFF
TRBJ1-3,.,TRBV6-6,.,TGTGCCAGCAGTTACGCGGAGGCAGGGACGGGAAACACCATATATTTT,CASSYAEAGTGNTIYF
TRBJ1-6,.,TRBV7-9,once,TGTGCCAGCAGCTTAGCTAGTGGGCAGGGCGGTTCACCCCTCCACTTT,CASSLASGQGGSPLHF
TRBJ2-7,.,TRBV14,once,TGTGCCAGCAGCCCCAGTCTCGGGGAGAGAGGGGCCTACGAGCAGTACTTC,CASSPSLGERGAYEQYF
TRBJ1-2,.,TRBV19,once,TGTGCCAGTAGTACCTCCCGGGGGGTGTATGGCTACACCTTC,CASSTSRGVYGYTF
TRBJ1-6,.,TRBV7-8,.,TGTGCCAGCAGCCCGGCCAGGGTTGGTTCACCCCTCCACTTT,CASSPARVGSPLHF
TRBJ2-7,TRBD2,TRBV7-2,.,TGTGCCAGCAGCTCGACTAGCGGGGGGGCAAACGAGCAGTACTTC,CASSSTSGGANEQYF